These T cell receptor beta chains were read from a single sample in a study of blood T cell repertoires in COVID-19. Data came from immunoSEQ multiplex PCR; TCRdb stores just in-frame clones and leaves some out. The sample consists of around 150,000 clones, under 85% of them appearing once. Sequenced material: peripheral blood. These TCRs come from a woman aged 80 or over in a cohort sampled during active or convalescent COVID-19. Both conserved end residues are part of each CDR3. The order of the fields is J gene, clone size, V gene, D gene, CDR3 protein, CDR3 DNA. The D gene is left open where the match is weak. Clone size appears in some rows only: once, few, many, or a class for an expanded clone.

TRBJ2-3,-,TRBV7-6,TRBD2,CASSPRLTGGRTDTQYF,TGTGCCAGCAGCCCCCGATTGACGGGGGGACGCACAGATACGCAGTATTTT
TRBJ1-2,once,TRBV7-2,-,CASSLDGGGFNYGYTF,TGTGCCAGCAGCTTAGACGGCGGGGGATTTAACTATGGCTACACCTTC
TRBJ2-5,-,TRBV2,-,CASSDNSQETQYF,TGTGCCAGCAGTGATAACAGCCAAGAGACCCAGTACTTC
TRBJ1-2,-,TRBV24-1,-,CATSDPARGQNYGYTF,TGTGCCACCAGTGATCCGGCCAGAGGGCAGAACTATGGCTACACCTTC
TRBJ2-5,-,TRBV5-1,TRBD2,CASSPGLVGQETQYF,TGCGCCAGCAGCCCCGGACTAGTGGGACAAGAGACCCAGTACTTC
TRBJ2-2,-,TRBV29-1,TRBD2,CSVWAAGGSNTGELFF,TGCAGCGTCTGGGCTGCGGGGGGTTCGAACACCGGGGAGCTGTTTTTT
TRBJ2-5,-,TRBV18,TRBD1,CASSRDRVETQYF,TGTGCCAGCTCACGGGACAGGGTTGAGACCCAGTACTTC
TRBJ2-3,-,TRBV7-8,-,CASSQLLLDTSTDTQYF,TGTGCCAGCAGCCAACTCCTTTTGGACACTAGCACAGATACGCAGTATTTT
TRBJ1-2,-,TRBV28,-,CASSPGGAGVNYGYTF,TGTGCCAGCAGTCCCGGTGGGGCAGGGGTTAACTATGGCTACACCTTC
TRBJ1-2,-,TRBV7-9,-,CASTSTEDGYTF,TGTGCCAGCACCTCGACAGAGGATGGCTACACCTTC
TRBJ2-3,once,TRBV28,-,CASSLAGFADTQYF,TGTGCCAGCAGTTTGGCGGGTTTCGCAGATACGCAGTATTTT
TRBJ2-3,few,TRBV29-1,-,CSVERFGGDTQYF,TGCAGCGTTGAACGGTTTGGGGGGGATACGCAGTATTTT
TRBJ2-1,-,TRBV6-5,TRBD1,CASSYRLQGAVHEQFF,TGTGCCAGCAGTTACCGACTACAGGGGGCGGTCCATGAGCAGTTCTTC
TRBJ1-1,-,TRBV6-6,TRBD1,CASSRRGQGGTEAFF,TGTGCCAGCAGTCGCCGGGGACAGGGGGGTACTGAAGCTTTCTTT
TRBJ1-2,-,TRBV2,-,CASSYTETAGGYTF,TGTGCCAGCAGTTATACAGAGACAGCGGGTGGCTACACCTTC
TRBJ1-1,few,TRBV5-6,TRBD1,CASSLVGTGGPEAFF,TGTGCCAGCAGCTTGGTGGGGACAGGCGGCCCTGAAGCTTTCTTT
TRBJ2-7,once,TRBV5-4,-,CASSLGTPALPYEQYF,TGTGCCAGCAGCTTGGGTACCCCCGCACTTCCCTACGAGCAGTACTTC
TRBJ1-6,-,TRBV7-9,-,CASRGDTGPLVF,TGTGCCAGCAGGGGGGATACAGGGCCACTAGTGTTT
TRBJ1-4,-,TRBV7-9,TRBD1,CASSRDSDEKLFF,TGTGCCAGCAGCCGGGACAGCGATGAAAAACTGTTTTTT
TRBJ2-5,-,TRBV27,-,CASSLYGETQYF,TGTGCCAGCAGTTTATACGGGGAGACCCAGTACTTC
TRBJ2-7,-,TRBV27,-,CASRRTESNEQYF,TGTGCCAGCCGACGGACAGAGTCAAACGAGCAGTACTTC
TRBJ2-3,few,TRBV5-1,-,CASSSGQVRGTQYF,TGCGCCAGCAGCTCAGGCCAGGTTCGGGGTACGCAGTATTTT
TRBJ2-3,-,TRBV2,-,CASRVGGPADTQYF,TGTGCCAGCAGGGTGGGGGGGCCAGCGGATACGCAGTATTTT
TRBJ2-7,few,TRBV19,TRBD1,CASSIQGAYEQYF,TGTGCCAGTAGTATACAGGGGGCGTACGAGCAGTACTTC
TRBJ2-5,-,TRBV19,-,CASRTQDRLQETQYF,TGTGCCAGTAGGACCCAAGACAGGTTACAAGAGACCCAGTACTTC
TRBJ1-1,-,TRBV7-9,TRBD1,CASSRQGARTEAFF,TGTGCCAGCAGCAGACAGGGGGCGCGCACTGAAGCTTTCTTT
TRBJ1-5,-,TRBV6-1,-,CASSEAGAGGNQPQHF,TGTGCCAGCAGTGAAGCCGGTGCAGGGGGCAATCAGCCCCAGCATTTT